One sample yielded the 21 T cell receptor beta chains listed below, sequenced in a study of blood T cells in healthy people across ages. Primers used in a second PCR of about 6 to 11 cycles were a sample-barcoded 5' primer and a J-beta primer mix. TCRdb re-called the 5' RACE reads with MiXCR, one entry per CDR3 protein. Of 710,000 or so distinct CDR3 sequences listed, 20% to 25% were seen once; the top ten hold around a fifth. The sequenced material came from blood. All receptors come from a man in his 70s in good health.

The V call is TRBV28, the J call TRBJ2-1; 14 nucleotides line up with TRBD2. J lost 10 bases, V lost 4 bases, and 6 bases had no gene match. From germline, CDR1 is MDHEN and CDR2 SYDVKM. This CDR3 comprises 15 residues. The CDR3 coding sequence is TGTGCCAGCAGTTCAGGGACTAGCGGGAGCAAGGAGCAGTTCTTC. It yields the protein CASSSGTSGSKEQFF.

This chain links TRBV7-3 with TRBJ2-3; D remains unclear. Germline V gene lookup returns CDR1 SGHTA and CDR2 FQGTGA. The length of the CDR3 is 16 residues. V shed 2 bases and J shed 0 bases, with 12 bases lying between them. CDR3 nucleotides: TGTGCCAGCAGCTTACTGAGGACGACTAGCACAGATACGCAGTATTTT. Translated: CASSLLRTTSTDTQYF.

This clonotype was counted only a few times. The chain uses TRBV12-3 or TRBV12-4 and TRBJ2-1; the match to TRBD2 covers 8 bases. J was trimmed by 3 bases and V by 2 bases; bases with no gene match: 6. This CDR3 is 16 amino acids long. CDR3 in amino acids: CASSLNSGTSYNEQFF. In DNA form, the CDR3 reads TGTGCCAGCAGTTTAAATTCAGGGACTAGCTACAATGAGCAGTTCTTC.

The J gene is TRBJ2-1, the V gene TRBV20-1, with 7 bases that match TRBD2. Trimming removed 1 base from V and 0 bases from J; junction bases left unmatched: 12. This CDR3 has 18 residues. Germline CDR1 is DFQATT and CDR2 is SNEGSKA (reference sequence). CDR3 in amino acids: CSARVDQGAGASYNEQFF. The CDR3, as DNA: TGCAGTGCTAGAGTGGATCAGGGTGCGGGAGCCTCCTACAATGAGCAGTTCTTC.

There are a few counts of this clonotype. The J gene is TRBJ1-2, the V gene TRBV4-3, with D perhaps matching TRBD1 (6 bases). CDR1 is LGHNA, CDR2 YSLEER, per germline. V shed 4 bases and J shed 1 base, with 16 bases lying between them. The CDR3 is 16 residues long. This CDR3 reads CASSPRGVAFNYGYTF. The CDR3 DNA reads TGCGCCAGCAGCCCCAGGGGAGTGGCCTTTAACTATGGCTACACCTTC.

V is TRBV3-1 and J is TRBJ1-5, with D unclear. Germline V gene data show CDR1 as LGHDT and CDR2 as YNNKEL (reference sequence). CDR3 length equals 11 residues. Trimming removed 5 bases at V and 10 bases at J, with 9 bases between. The CDR3 sequence: CASSGAGPQHF. DNA for the CDR3: TGTGCCAGCAGCGGTGCAGGACCCCAGCATTTT.

This clonotype has more than one count but fewer than ten. This chain joins TRBV24-1 and TRBJ2-1; 8 bases are shared with TRBD2. V lost 2 bases, J lost 1 base, and 9 bases stayed unmatched. The CDR3 extends over 18 amino acids. The germline V gene has CDR1 KGHDR and CDR2 SFDVKD. CDR3 sequence: CATSDSDAGGGSYNEQFF. CDR3 bases: TGTGCCACCAGTGATTCCGACGCGGGAGGAGGGTCCTACAATGAGCAGTTCTTC.

There are a few counts of this clonotype. This chain connects TRBV28 to TRBJ1-2, with D unresolved. Trimming removed 7 bases at V and 3 bases at J, with 9 bases between. This CDR3 spans 12 amino acids. CDR1 MDHEN and CDR2 SYDVKM come from the germline V gene. The DNA of the CDR3 is TGTGCCAGCATGGGCAGAGACTATGGCTACACCTTC. Residues: CASMGRDYGYTF.

Worth noting for this clonotype: Relative to the germline gene, one junction end is altered; a read error may explain this. The V and J genes are TRBV27 and TRBJ2-4, with D perhaps matching TRBD2 (7 bases). Per the germline V gene, CDR1 is MNHEY and CDR2 is SMNVEV (reference sequence). The CDR3 totals 12 residues. CDR3 nucleotides: TGTGCCATCCGGGGGGACACAAACATTCAGCACTTC. Protein: CAIRGDTNIQHF.

In the case of this clonotype: One end of the junction varies from germline; a read error may be responsible. The chain recombines TRBV7-2 with TRBJ2-5; 11 bases agree with TRBD2. CDR1 is SGHTA and CDR2 is FQGNSA in the germline V gene. The CDR3 is 16 amino acids. The DNA of the CDR3 is TGTGCCAGCAGCGTGATAGCGGGAGGGCCGAACAATGAGCAGTCCTTC. Translated, it gives CASSVIAGGPNNEQSF. The full variable domain, with the rest looked up from reference TRBV7-2 and TRBJ2-5, is GAGVSQSPSNKVTEKGKDVELRCDPISGHTALYWYRQSLGQGLEFLIYFQGNSAPDKSGLPSDRFSAERTGGSVSTLTIQRTQQEDSAVYLCASSVIAGGPNNEQSFGPGTRLLVL.

This clonotype was detected a few times. The rearrangement uses TRBV12-3 or TRBV12-4 and TRBJ2-5, with D perhaps matching TRBD2 (5 bases). The assigned J gene may be wrong: the sequence end matches TRBJ2-1 better. The CDR3 covers 14 residues. In DNA form, the CDR3 reads TGTGCCAGCAGTCTGAGGACTTTTAACAATGAGCAGTTCTTC. Amino acid sequence: CASSLRTFNNEQFF.

In its sample, this clonotype was seen once. The chain uses TRBV28 and TRBJ2-7; D perhaps matches TRBD2 (6 bases). The CDR3 has 13 residues. Trimming took 6 bases from V and 7 from J, leaving 16 bases between them. CDR1 and CDR2 (germline): MDHEN, SYDVKM. CDR3 loop: CASRIPSGGEQYF. In nucleotides, the CDR3 is TGTGCCAGCAGGATCCCTTCAGGAGGGGAGCAGTACTTC.

The chain is built from TRBV5-1 and TRBJ1-4, with TRBD1 matching over 7 bases. V shed 8 bases and J 11 bases; nucleotides not matched to a gene: 15. This CDR3 region has 14 residues. Germline CDR1 is SGHRS and CDR2 is YFSETQ. CDR3 region: CARTTRQGLRKLFF. The CDR3 DNA reads TGCGCCAGGACCACAAGACAGGGCTTGAGGAAACTGTTTTTT.

There are a few counts of this clonotype. The V and J genes are TRBV7-3 and TRBJ2-2; 11 positions agree with TRBD2. The CDR3 totals 15 residues. Germline V gene sequence: CDR1 SGHTA, CDR2 FQGTGA. V lost 5 bases, J lost 6 bases, and 5 bases stayed unmatched. CDR3 DNA: TGTGCCAGCAGCGGAAATAGCGGGAGGGCCGGGGAGCTGTTTTTT. It codes for CASSGNSGRAGELFF.

This rearrangement joins TRBV14 to TRBJ2-7; D might be TRBD1 or TRBD2, each matching 6 bases. The ends were cut back, 0 bases at V and 1 base at J, with 13 bases in the middle. Germline assignment: CDR1 SGHDN and CDR2 FVKESK. The CDR3 loop spans 16 amino acids. For the CDR3, the DNA is TGTGCCAGCAGCCAAGATCCGGGGGCGCTTTCCTACGAGCAGTACTTC. Amino acid sequence: CASSQDPGALSYEQYF.

The CDR3: CASSFGTGTMQGYTF. In nucleotides, the CDR3 is TGTGCCAGCAGCTTTGGGACAGGGACTATGCAGGGCTACACCTTC. J is TRBJ1-2 and V is TRBV7-2; 9 bases line up with TRBD1. CDR1 SGHTA and CDR2 FQGNSA come from the germline V gene. V shed 3 bases and J 8 bases; nucleotides not matched to a gene: 10. The CDR3 is made up of 15 amino acids.

This clonotype was recorded a few times. This CDR3 reads CSVRKSTNEKLFF. In DNA form, the CDR3 reads TGCAGCGTTAGGAAGTCAACTAATGAAAAACTGTTTTTT. The chain couples TRBV29-1 to TRBJ1-4; D ambiguous. V lost 5 bases to trimming and J lost 0 bases, with 7 bases between them. Looked up from germline, CDR1 is SQVTM and CDR2 is ANQGSEA. The CDR3 is made up of 13 amino acids.

This clonotype was counted a few times. The chain has TRBV20-1 and TRBJ2-5; 10 nucleotides agree with TRBD2. With the DNA end fitting TRBJ2-1 better, the J assignment may be wrong. CDR3 length equals 15 residues. Germline V gene sequence: CDR1 DFQATT, CDR2 SNEGSKA (reference sequence). This chain's CDR3 is CSATNPGLAINEQFF. CDR3 sequence (DNA): TGCAGTGCCACCAATCCGGGACTAGCGATTAATGAGCAGTTCTTC.

The chain is built from TRBV29-1 and TRBJ1-1; D is unresolved. Between the trimmed V and J ends, which lost 8 bases and 7 bases, there was a span of 23 bases. The germline V gene has CDR1 SQVTM and CDR2 ANQGSEA. The CDR3 has 14 amino acids. Here the CDR3 DNA reads TGCAGCACGGCGGGTCACAAGGATGAGGGTGAAGCTTTCTTT. This gives the protein CSTAGHKDEGEAFF.

This chain joins TRBV20-1 and TRBJ2-4; D is perhaps TRBD2 (5 bases). The V gene's germline CDR1 is DFQATT and CDR2 SNEGSKA (reference sequence). V shed 8 bases and J shed 0 bases, with 11 bases lying between them. This CDR3 has 13 residues. CDR3 loop: CSCGRGAKNIQYF. The CDR3 nucleotides are TGCAGTTGCGGACGGGGAGCCAAAAACATTCAGTACTTC.

This clonotype has a handful of counts. The chain uses TRBV10-1 and TRBJ2-3; TRBD1 is a possible D gene (7 bases). There are 16 residues in the CDR3. V was pared by 3 bases and J by 2 bases, with 15 bases between. The germline V gene has CDR1 WNHNN and CDR2 SYGVQD (reference sequence). The CDR3 DNA follows: TGCGCCAGCAGTGACGGGGGACAGCCAACCACAGATACGCAGTATTTT. Its protein product is CASSDGGQPTTDTQYF.